This T cell receptor beta chain was sequenced for a study of response to subunit inactivated influenza vaccine (dated by TCRdb to between 2017 and 2018). Concerning the study at large: Deep quantitative profiling of the T cell receptor repertoire was used in the study to follow responses to a trivalent subunit inactivated influenza vaccine.

This clonotype was seen ten or more times. This receptor's antigen is unknown. No qualities accompany the bases; no much larger clone lies one base away. Relative to germline, V is 2 bases shorter and J is 4 bases shorter, with 11 bases between their ends. The CDR3 has 14 amino acids, counting the end cysteine and phenylalanine. The CDR3 DNA has 42 bases and is translated from base 1. The investigation overall reported the following: It was suggested by the authors that each seasonal influenza vaccination may recruit only a limited number of new T cells.

The library was made by RT-PCR. TCRdb names Illumina HiSeq 2500 as the instrument used. Using fastp at Q25 and MiXCR, TCRdb reprocessed the public reads and kept productive beta chains. A single entry per CDR3 protein holds the most common genes and DNA from its merged rows. This sample gives 710,000 or so distinct CDR3 sequences in total; roughly 14% of them show up just once. The ten largest clones capture roughly 11% of the sample. The V and J genes are TRBV12-3 or TRBV12-4 and TRBJ2-5; a confident D gene designation cannot be given. The sequence came from a man between 45 and 60 years old who received an inactivated influenza vaccine. Donor details come from another sample of the same person, matched by shared clones. Sequencing was performed on PBMCs from blood, taken 11 to 12 days after vaccination. The nucleotide sequence reads as follows: TGTGCCAGCAGTTTATCTGGTTTTGGAGAGACCCAGTACTTC. Translated, this gives CASSLSGFGETQYF.